This T cell receptor (beta chain) was sequenced during a study of blood T cells in healthy people across ages. To note about this clonotype: Its antigen is unknown.

Study conclusions and caveats: Any changes in expanded clonotypes were possibly confounded, as donor CMV status remained unknown.

V gave up 2 bases and J gave up 0 bases, with 9 bases separating them. The CDR3 runs to 15 residues. Germline lookup yields CDR1 MRHNA and CDR2 SNTAGT. A second about 6 to 11 cycle PCR used barcoded and J-beta primers. TCRdb reprocessed the 5' RACE reads with MiXCR, giving one entry per CDR3 protein. The top ten clones hold around a quarter of a sample with some 860,000 distinct CDR3 sequences, 56% of them seen once. The TCR was taken from a man in his forties in good health. The chain is built from TRBV6-4 and TRBJ2-3, with a weak D call TRBD2 (7 bases). Sample: blood. As DNA, the CDR3 is TGTGCCAGCAGTGACGGGGGGGCTAGCACAGATACGCAGTATTTT. Its translation is CASSDGGASTDTQYF.